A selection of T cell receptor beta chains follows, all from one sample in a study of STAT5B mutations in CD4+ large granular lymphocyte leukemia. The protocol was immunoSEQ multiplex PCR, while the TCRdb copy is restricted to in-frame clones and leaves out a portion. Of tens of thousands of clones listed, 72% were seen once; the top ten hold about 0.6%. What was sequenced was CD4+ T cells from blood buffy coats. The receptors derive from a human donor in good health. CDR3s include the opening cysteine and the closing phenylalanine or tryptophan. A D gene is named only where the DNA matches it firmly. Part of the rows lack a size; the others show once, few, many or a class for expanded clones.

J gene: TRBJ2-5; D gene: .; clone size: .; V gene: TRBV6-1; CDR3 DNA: TGTGCCAGCAGTGGGACAAGACGAGAGACCCAGTACTTC; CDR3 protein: CASSGTRRETQYF
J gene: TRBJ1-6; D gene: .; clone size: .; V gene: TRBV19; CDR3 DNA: TGTGCCAGTAGGGGGGTGCCCACACCCCTCCACTTT; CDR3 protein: CASRGVPTPLHF
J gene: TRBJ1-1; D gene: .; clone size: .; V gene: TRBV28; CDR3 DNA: TGTGCCAGCAGTACCGGGACCTCAATGAACACTGAAGCTTTCTTT; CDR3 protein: CASSTGTSMNTEAFF
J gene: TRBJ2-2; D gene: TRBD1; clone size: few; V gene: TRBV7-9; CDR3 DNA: TGTGCCAGCAGCTACGACAGGGCCAATACCGGGGAGCTGTTTTTT; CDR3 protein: CASSYDRANTGELFF
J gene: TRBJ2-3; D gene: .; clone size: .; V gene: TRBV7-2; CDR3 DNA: TGTGCCAGCAGCCGTGGACCCAACACAGATACGCAGTATTTT; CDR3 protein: CASSRGPNTDTQYF
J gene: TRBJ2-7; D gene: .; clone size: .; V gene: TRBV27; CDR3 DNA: TGTGCCAGCAGTATGGTGGGTTATGGAGACGAGCAGTACTTC; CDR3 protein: CASSMVGYGDEQYF
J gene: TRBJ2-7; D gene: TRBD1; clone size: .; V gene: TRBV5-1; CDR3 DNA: TGCGCCAGCAGCTTGGGGGGCTGGACAGGTACAGCATACGAGCAGTACTTC; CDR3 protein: CASSLGGWTGTAYEQYF
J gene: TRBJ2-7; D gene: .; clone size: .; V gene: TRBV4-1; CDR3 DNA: TGCGCCAGCGGCCTCCTGACCTCCTACGAGCAGTACTTC; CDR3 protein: CASGLLTSYEQYF
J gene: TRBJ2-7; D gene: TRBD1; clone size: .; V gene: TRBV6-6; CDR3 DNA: TGTGCCAGCAGGAAGACAGGGACGGCTTGGTACGAGCAGTACTTC; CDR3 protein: CASRKTGTAWYEQYF
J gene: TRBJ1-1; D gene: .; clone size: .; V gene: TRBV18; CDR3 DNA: TGTGCCAGCTCACTGGGGGTCACTGAAGCTTTCTTT; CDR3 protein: CASSLGVTEAFF